Listed here are 9 T cell receptor beta chains from one sample, sequenced in a study of blood T cell repertoires in COVID-19. TCRdb's copy holds only in-frame clones and misses some; the assay was immunoSEQ multiplex PCR. The sample carries under 85,000 clones, about 85% recorded once. Sequencing input: peripheral blood. The receptors derive from a man at least 80 years old with acute or convalescent COVID-19.

The V call is TRBV5-6, the J call TRBJ2-7; D not certain. The length of the CDR3 is 13 residues. The V gene's germline CDR1 is SGHDT and CDR2 YYEEEE. V gave up 0 bases and J gave up 2 bases, with 6 bases separating them. CDR3 protein: CASSLALAYEQYF. The CDR3 DNA reads as TGTGCCAGCAGCTTGGCTCTAGCCTACGAGCAGTACTTC.

This sequence joins TRBV6-1 and TRBJ2-7, with D perhaps TRBD1 (6 bases). Germline V CDR1 and CDR2: MNHNS, SASEGT. Trimming took 0 bases from V and 0 from J, leaving 12 bases between them. The CDR3 sequence is 16 residues long. The CDR3 sequence: CASSEAWTAFSYEQYF. The DNA for the CDR3 is TGTGCCAGCAGTGAAGCGTGGACAGCGTTCTCCTACGAGCAGTACTTC.

The genes are TRBV21-1 and TRBJ1-2; the D segment call TRBD1 is taken from the table without a DNA check. TRBV21-1 is marked as a pseudogene. The CDR3 length is 16 residues. CDR3 amino acids: CASSKARDTRSYGYTF. The CDR3 coding sequence is TGTGCCAGCAGCAAAGCCCGGGACACCCGTAGCTATGGCTACACCTTC.

The chain links TRBV6-5 to TRBJ2-3; D unresolved. Germline values: CDR1 MNHEY, CDR2 SVGAGI. V dropped 2 bases and J dropped 10 bases, with 13 bases sitting between them. The CDR3 runs 13 residues. The CDR3 loop reads CASSYQARQAQYF. CDR3 DNA sequence: TGTGCCAGCAGTTACCAGGCCCGTCAGGCGCAGTATTTT.

The CDR3 loop reads CASSGQGVDYGYTF. The CDR3 nucleotides are TGTGCCAGCAGCGGACAGGGAGTGGACTATGGCTACACCTTC. The chain couples TRBV5-6 to TRBJ1-2; 8 bases are shared with TRBD1. The CDR3 has 14 residues. Germline values: CDR1 SGHDT, CDR2 YYEEEE. Trimming removed 4 bases from V and 3 bases from J; junction bases left unmatched: 5. The variable domain in full, completed from reference TRBV5-6 and TRBJ1-2, reads DAGVTQSPTHLIKTRGQQVTLRCSPKSGHDTVSWYQQALGQGPQFIFQYYEEEERQRGNFPDRFSGHQFPNYSSELNVNALLLGDSALYLCASSGQGVDYGYTFGSGTRLTVV.

The chain has TRBV6-2 or TRBV6-3 and TRBJ2-3, with 13 nucleotides matching TRBD2. Germline CDR1 reads MNHEY; CDR2 reads SVGEGT. The CDR3 loop spans 16 amino acids. J was trimmed by 6 bases and V by 5 bases; bases with no gene match: 8. CDR3 amino acids: CASSRGLAGAWDTQYF. The CDR3 DNA sequence: TGTGCCAGCAGTCGCGGACTAGCGGGGGCATGGGATACGCAGTATTTT.

The V and J genes are TRBV4-3 and TRBJ1-4; D is unresolved. Germline V gene data show CDR1 as LGHNA and CDR2 as YSLEER. Trimming cost V 0 bases and J 0 bases, with 11 bases left between them. This CDR3 region has 17 residues. CDR3 sequence: CASSQDLRGSTNEKLFF. CDR3 DNA: TGCGCCAGCAGCCAAGATCTGCGCGGCTCAACTAATGAAAAACTGTTTTTT.

CDR3 amino acids: CASSLRLAGDQTQYF. The DNA of the CDR3 is TGTGCCAGTAGTCTGAGACTAGCGGGAGACCAGACCCAGTACTTC. This sequence joins TRBV19 and TRBJ2-5; 12 positions agree with TRBD2. The CDR3 contains 15 residues. Germline trimming cut 5 bases from V and 6 bases from J; bases unmatched to any gene: 7. CDR1 and CDR2 (germline): LNHDA, SQIVND (reference sequence).

The gene calls are TRBV5-8 and TRBJ2-3, with TRBD1 identical over 9 bases. The CDR3 consists of 16 residues. Per germline, CDR1 SGHTS and CDR2 YDEGEE. V shed 4 bases, J shed 0 bases, and the junction held 6 bases outside the gene matches. The CDR3 reads CASSPFGQGSTDTQYF. CDR3 DNA sequence: TGTGCCAGCAGCCCTTTTGGACAGGGGAGCACAGATACGCAGTATTTT.